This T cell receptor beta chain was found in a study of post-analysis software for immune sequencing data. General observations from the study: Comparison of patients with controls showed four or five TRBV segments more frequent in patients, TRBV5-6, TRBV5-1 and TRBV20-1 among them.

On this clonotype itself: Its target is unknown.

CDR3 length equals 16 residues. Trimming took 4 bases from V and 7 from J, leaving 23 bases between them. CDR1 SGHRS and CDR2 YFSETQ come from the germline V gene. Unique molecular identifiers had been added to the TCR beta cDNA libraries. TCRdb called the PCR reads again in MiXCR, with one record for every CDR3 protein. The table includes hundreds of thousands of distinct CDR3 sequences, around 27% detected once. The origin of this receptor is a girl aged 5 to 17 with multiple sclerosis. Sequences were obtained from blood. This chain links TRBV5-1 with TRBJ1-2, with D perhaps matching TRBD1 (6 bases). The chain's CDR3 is CASSKDQGRTSGGYTF. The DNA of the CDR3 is TGCGCCAGCAGCAAAGACCAGGGGCGAACCAGCGGTGGCTACACCTTC.